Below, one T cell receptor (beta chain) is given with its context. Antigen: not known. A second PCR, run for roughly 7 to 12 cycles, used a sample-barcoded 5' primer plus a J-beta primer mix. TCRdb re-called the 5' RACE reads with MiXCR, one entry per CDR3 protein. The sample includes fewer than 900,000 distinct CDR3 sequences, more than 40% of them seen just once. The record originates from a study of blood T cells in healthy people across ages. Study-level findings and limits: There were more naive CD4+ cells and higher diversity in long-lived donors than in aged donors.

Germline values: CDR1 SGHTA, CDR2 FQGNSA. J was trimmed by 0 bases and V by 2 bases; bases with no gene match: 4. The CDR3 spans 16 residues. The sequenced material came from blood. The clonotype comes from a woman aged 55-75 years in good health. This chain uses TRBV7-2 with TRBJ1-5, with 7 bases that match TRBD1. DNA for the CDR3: TGTGCCAGCAGCTTAAGGACAGGATGTAGCAATCAGCCCCAGCATTTT. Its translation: CASSLRTGCSNQPQHF.